The present TCR beta chain was sequenced within a study of spatial heterogeneity in lung cancer. Individual TCR cDNA molecules each bore their own unique molecular identifier. From the 5' RACE reads, TCRdb called clonotypes with MiXCR, one entry per CDR3 protein. This table has about 38,000 distinct CDR3 sequences, 6.5% to 8.5% appearing once. Overall study results and limits: Blood showed ubiquitous tumor TCRs more often at resection than at routine follow-up.

As for this clonotype: Its antigen is undetermined. A junction end diverges from the germline sequence, so it may reflect a read error.

Time point of the sample: sample taken at primary tumor resection. The donors comprised some 72 untreated early-stage non-small cell lung cancer patients. Unsorted tumor, nontumor lung tissue or cryopreserved PBMC supplied the whole RNA. The CDR3 sequence is 12 residues long. Germline V gene sequence: CDR1 LGHDT, CDR2 YNNKEL (reference sequence). The receptor was derived from a male donor with early-stage non-small cell lung cancer. The chain uses TRBV3-1 and TRBJ2-7, with a tentative D call TRBD1 (6 bases). The source material was PBMCs, sampled at surgery. CDR3 sequence: CVSSQAGDEQYF. The DNA for the CDR3 is TGTGTCAGCAGCCAGGCAGGGGACGAGCAGTACTTC.